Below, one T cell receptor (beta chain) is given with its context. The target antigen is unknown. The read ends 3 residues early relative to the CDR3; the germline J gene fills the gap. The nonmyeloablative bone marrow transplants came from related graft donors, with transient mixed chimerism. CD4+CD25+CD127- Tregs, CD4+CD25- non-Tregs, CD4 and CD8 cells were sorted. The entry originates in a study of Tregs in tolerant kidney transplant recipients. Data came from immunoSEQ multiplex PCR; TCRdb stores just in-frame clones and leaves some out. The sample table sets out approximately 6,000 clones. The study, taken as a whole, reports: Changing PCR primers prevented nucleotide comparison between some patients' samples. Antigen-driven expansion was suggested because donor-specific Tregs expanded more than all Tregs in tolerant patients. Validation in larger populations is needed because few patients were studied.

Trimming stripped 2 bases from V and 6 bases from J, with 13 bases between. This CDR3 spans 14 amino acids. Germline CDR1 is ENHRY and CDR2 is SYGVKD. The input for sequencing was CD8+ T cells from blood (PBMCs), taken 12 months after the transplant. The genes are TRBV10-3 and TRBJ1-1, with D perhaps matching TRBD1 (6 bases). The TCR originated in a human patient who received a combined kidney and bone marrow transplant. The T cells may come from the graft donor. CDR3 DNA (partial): TGTGCCATCAGTGAGAGGACAGCCGGGGCTGAA. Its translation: CAISERTAGAE. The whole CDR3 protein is CAISERTAGAEAFF.